This TCR beta chain stems from a study of cytomegalovirus exposure and HLA in healthy donors (dated by TCRdb to about 2017). Describing the broader study: In an earlier analysis of around 540 of the donors, around 290 Gb of sequence data and approximately 100 million unique TCR beta sequences from 150 million to 200 million T cells were reported. An early release covering approximately 600 HLA-typed donors comprised about 290 gigabases of sequencing data and tens of millions of unique TCR sequences. The genetic ancestry cluster associated with self-reported Caucasian donors included 81% of the 398 genotyped donors. The study was designed to test whether signatures of past pathogen exposure could be identified by cataloging public T cell receptors. Using immunosequencing, the study profiled T cell repertoires from roughly 650 subjects and related those repertoires to cytomegalovirus serostatus. In addition to the first cohort of 500 to 850 subjects, a separate validation cohort of about 120 different subjects was used. High-throughput TCR immunosequencing, statistical association of individual TCRs with disease status, and machine learning were combined to predict cytomegalovirus infection status. In a later analysis, previously published TCR beta repertoires from some 640 donors were re-analyzed and high-resolution HLA genotyping was added so that TCR occurrence patterns could be studied. Rather than using new phenotypic data, the later analysis identified candidate immune exposures from TCR beta sequences and from how often those sequences occurred across donors. In an earlier analysis of roughly 580 of the donors, high-throughput TCR beta sequencing was used to judge whether each TCR beta V gene segment behaved as functional or pseudogenic. Donor age, sex, ethnicity and CMV serostatus were compiled alongside the repertoire data. A later genetic analysis used genome-wide SNP genotypes for about 65% of the 666 donors, treating that subset as a discovery cohort. Every discovery cohort repertoire had been produced on one sequencing platform. HLA typing covered class I and class II loci at four-digit resolution. The number of typed donors differed by locus: roughly 629-630 for A, B, C, DRB1 and DQB1; about 520 for DQA1; 606 for DPA1; and 450 to 480 for DPB1. Because of strong linkage in the cohort, a handful of DR-DQ haplotypes were treated as single units for association and clustering. Among 300 to 450 genotyped donors of the cohort, an average of about 240,000 unique TCR beta nucleotide sequences were sequenced per donor, roughly 20% of them non-productive.

Overall study outcomes, separate from this receptor: A further reported finding was that TCR beta sequences accurately predicted the HLA-A and HLA-B alleles for most subjects in the first cohort. A few of the identified cytomegalovirus-associated TCR beta chains were confirmed in vitro to be specific for cytomegalovirus antigens. Specific HLA alleles were associated with 15,000 to 20,000 TCR beta sequences at a false discovery rate of 0.05 in a later analysis. Assigning TCR associations to individual alleles was difficult when HLA alleles, especially DR and DQ, strongly co-occurred. Correlated functional status among segregating V segments might be attributable to linkage disequilibrium, but an unknown experimental factor could not be ruled out. A later analysis reported that several top co-occurrence clusters appeared linked to parvovirus B19, influenza, CMV and Epstein-Barr virus. In an earlier analysis of several hundred of the donors, most TCR beta V segments were observed in productive rearrangements about 90% or about 30% of the time, broadly matching IMGT annotations. According to a later analysis, TCR association rates differed among HLA loci, with DRB1 alleles showing the most associated TCRs and HLA-C alleles showing the fewest. A later genetic analysis reported fewer N-insertions in productive TCRs among donors in an Asian-associated ancestry cluster than the 666-donor mean. The study gave a list of 150 to 200 TCR beta chains associated with cytomegalovirus. Most TCR sequences were seen in very few donors, while some public TCRs were found in many individuals. Over 15 rarely observed V segments, including chromosome 9 orphons, were excluded from the earlier analysis of 550 to 700 of the donors because counts were too low. It was suggested by the authors that the approach could potentially be generalized to other disease states and immunological phenotypes. The classifier was reported to diagnose cytomegalovirus status with high specificity and sensitivity in both the original cohort and the validation cohort. A group of highly shared sequence variants was considered likely to be a technical artifact of the sequencing pipeline. Because some donors lacked HLA typing at each locus, the association tests relied only on the typed subset. Sequencing depth was assumed to be roughly uniform across donors in the presence/absence analyses, though that assumption may not hold. According to a later analysis, most CMV-associated TCR beta chains appeared to be HLA-restricted, and the HLA associations seemed to be driven largely by CMV exposure. A later analysis found that HLA-associated TCR beta chains were more clonally expanded and had lower generation probabilities than equally common non-associated chains. The cohort was sequenced for TCR beta chains only, and without alpha or paired-chain data the features that could be detected were limited. Immune exposure information for the cohort was limited to CMV serostatus. A later genetic analysis associated a missense DCLRE1C variant with V-gene and J-gene trimming of TCR beta chains, and an independent cohort replicated the association. Some IMGT-functional V segments, including TRBV6-2 and TRBV6-3, could not be told apart with the 87-base-pair reads, so those segments were excluded.

Library method: the immunoSEQ multiplex PCR assay. The multiplex PCR relied on a mix of 60 forward primers for TCR Vbeta segments and 13 reverse primers for TCR Jbeta segments. The CDR3 region of rearranged TCR beta genes was amplified from genomic DNA with a multiplex PCR assay. Amplified TCR beta libraries were sequenced as 87-base-pair reads on the Illumina HiSeq System. In the original analysis: Across the 666 repertoires, a later analysis counted some 80 million unique TCR beta chains, 9.5 million to 12 million of which were shared by at least two donors. Raw reads were error-corrected and collapsed into unique sequences by a nearest-neighbor algorithm in which closely related sequences were merged to remove PCR and sequencing errors. CDR3 sequences were aligned to IMGT reference sequences to assign V, D and J gene segments. For a sequence to be retained, a match of at least six nucleotides to both a V gene segment and a J gene segment was required. A rearrangement counted as productive if the CDR3 had no stop codons and remained in frame with V and J, and every other rearrangement counted as non-productive. CDR3 was defined according to IMGT convention as the region running from the second conserved V-encoded cysteine to the conserved J-encoded phenylalanine. Sequences without an unambiguous match to a single V gene segment were excluded from the earlier analysis of approximately 600 of the donors. An earlier analysis of a few hundred of the donors called V segments functional above 56.7% productive rearrangements and segregating when the between-donor standard deviation exceeded 5%. To diagnose cytomegalovirus status from the catalog of TCR beta chain sequences, a statistical classification framework was built. V and J gene assignment, in a later analysis, came from comparing TCR nucleotide sequences with IMGT/GENE-DB human TR gene sequences. The TCRdist pipeline was used in a later analysis to assign CDR3 sequences and most-parsimonious VDJ recombination scenarios. In a later analysis, each TCR beta chain was defined by its CDR3 amino acid sequence together with its V-gene family, and reads lacking a unique V-gene family were excluded. In a later analysis, around 650 highly shared, low-generation-probability nucleotide sequences were removed to address suspected cross-contamination and a sequencing artifact. A later analysis calculated a clonal expansion index for each public chain from normalized within-repertoire ranks of inferred template counts. In a later analysis, generation probabilities were computed using a VDJ recombination model fitted to out-of-frame rearrangements, and the results were checked against IGoR. In a later analysis, TCR-TCR, TCR-HLA and TCR-CMV co-occurrence was scored with hypergeometric tests, and a repertoire-size bias correction was applied to TCR pairs. To estimate false discovery rates, a later analysis permuted the HLA or CMV assignments 20 times. In a later analysis, co-occurring TCRs were grouped using DBSCAN, with TCRdist sequence similarity added in when clustering inside HLA-allele-positive subsets. For co-occurrence clustering, repertoires with fewer than 30,000 or more than 120,000 public chains were excluded, along with roughly 5 repertoires with anomalous nucleotide sharing. Entries here come from immuneACCESS through TCRdb and include only in-frame sequences with V and J called. Some clones fail to appear in such tables; in the studies checked, an unresolved V gene covers under half of the shortfall, and the cause of the remainder is unknown. V and J calls and clone size come straight from that table; D and trimming were deduced from the DNA. This sample comprises some 120,000 clones, around 8.5% of them detected only once. The top ten constitute 4.5% to 6% of the sample.

In total, approximately 610 healthy bone marrow donors made up the cohort. At the time of sampling, every cohort member was nominally healthy, though immune exposures that went unrecorded were likely present. The donor was CMV seronegative and belonged to the group of 352 seronegative cohort members. A peripheral blood sample was collected from each donor, and TCR beta sequencing was performed on peripheral blood mononuclear cells. The Qiagen DNeasy Blood Extraction Kit was used to extract genomic DNA from the blood cell samples. The germline V gene yields MNHNS for CDR1 and SASEGT for CDR2. The CDR3 runs 15 residues from the cysteine to the phenylalanine. Of the read, only the CDR3 DNA is kept; its 45 bases are in frame from base 1. V and J are trimmed by 1 base and 6 bases, and the gene matches miss 4 bases of the junction. This clone was seen a handful of times. This receptor's antigen is unknown. No per-base quality is available; no much larger clone lies one base away.

The sample was PBMCs. The chain is made from TRBV6-1 and TRBJ2-1, with 9 central nucleotides matching TRBD2. The TCR comes from a man aged 40-49 years in good health and CMV-seronegative. The CDR3 sequence is CASSEGLAGFNEQFF. In nucleotides, the sequence is TGTGCCAGCAGTGAAGGGCTAGCGGGGTTCAATGAGCAGTTCTTC.